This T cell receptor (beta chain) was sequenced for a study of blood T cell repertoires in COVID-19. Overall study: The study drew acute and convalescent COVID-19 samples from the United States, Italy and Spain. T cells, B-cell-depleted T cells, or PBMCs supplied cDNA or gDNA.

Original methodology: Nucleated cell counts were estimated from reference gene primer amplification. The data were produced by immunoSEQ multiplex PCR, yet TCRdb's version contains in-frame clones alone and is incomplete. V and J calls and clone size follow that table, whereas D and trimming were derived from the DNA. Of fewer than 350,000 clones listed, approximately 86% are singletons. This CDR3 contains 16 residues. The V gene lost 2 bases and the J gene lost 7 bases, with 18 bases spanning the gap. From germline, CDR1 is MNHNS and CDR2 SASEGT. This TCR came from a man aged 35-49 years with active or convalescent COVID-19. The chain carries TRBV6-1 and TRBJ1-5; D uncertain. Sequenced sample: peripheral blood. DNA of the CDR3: TGTGCCAGCAGTGAACTCCCCTCAAGTGTAAGCCAGCCCCAGCATTTT. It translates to CASSELPSSVSQPQHF.